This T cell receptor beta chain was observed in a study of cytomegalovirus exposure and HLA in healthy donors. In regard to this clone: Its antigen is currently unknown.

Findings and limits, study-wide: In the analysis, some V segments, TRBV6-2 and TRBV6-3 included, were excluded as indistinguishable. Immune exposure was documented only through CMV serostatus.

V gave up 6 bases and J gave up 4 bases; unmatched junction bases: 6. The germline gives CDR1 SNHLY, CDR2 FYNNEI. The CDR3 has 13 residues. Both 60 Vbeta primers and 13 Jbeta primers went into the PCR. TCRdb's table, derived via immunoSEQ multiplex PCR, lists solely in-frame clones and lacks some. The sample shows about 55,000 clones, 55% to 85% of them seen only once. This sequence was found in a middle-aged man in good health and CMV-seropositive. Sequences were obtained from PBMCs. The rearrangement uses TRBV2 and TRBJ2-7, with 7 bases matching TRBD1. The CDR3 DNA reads TGTGCCAGCAGCGAGGACAGGATTTACGAGCAGTACTTC. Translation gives CASSEDRIYEQYF.